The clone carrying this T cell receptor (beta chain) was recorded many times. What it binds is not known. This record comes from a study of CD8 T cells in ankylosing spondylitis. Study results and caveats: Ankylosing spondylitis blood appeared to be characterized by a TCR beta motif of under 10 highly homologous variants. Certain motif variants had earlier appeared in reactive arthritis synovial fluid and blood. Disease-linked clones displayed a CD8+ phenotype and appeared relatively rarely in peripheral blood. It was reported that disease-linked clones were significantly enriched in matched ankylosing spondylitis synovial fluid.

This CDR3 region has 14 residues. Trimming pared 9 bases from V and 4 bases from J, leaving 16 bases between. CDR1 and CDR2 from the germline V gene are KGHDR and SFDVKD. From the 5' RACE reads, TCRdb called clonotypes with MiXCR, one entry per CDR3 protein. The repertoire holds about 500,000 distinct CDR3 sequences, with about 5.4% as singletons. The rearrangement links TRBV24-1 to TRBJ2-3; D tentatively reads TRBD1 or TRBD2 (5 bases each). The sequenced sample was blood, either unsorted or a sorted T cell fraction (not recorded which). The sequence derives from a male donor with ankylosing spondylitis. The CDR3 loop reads CATGGRGVPDTQYF. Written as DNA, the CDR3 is TGTGCCACCGGGGGACGGGGTGTCCCAGATACGCAGTATTTT.